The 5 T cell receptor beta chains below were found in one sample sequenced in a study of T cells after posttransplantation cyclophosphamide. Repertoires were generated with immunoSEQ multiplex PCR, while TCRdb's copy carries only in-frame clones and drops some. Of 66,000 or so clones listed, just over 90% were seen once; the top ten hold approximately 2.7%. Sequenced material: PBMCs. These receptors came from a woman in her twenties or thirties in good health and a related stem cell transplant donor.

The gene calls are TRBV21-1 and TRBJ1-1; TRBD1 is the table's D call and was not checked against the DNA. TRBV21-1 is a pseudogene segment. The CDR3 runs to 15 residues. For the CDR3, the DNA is TGTGCCAGCAGCCCCGAGGGGGACCAAAACACTGAAGCTTTCTTT. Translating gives CASSPEGDQNTEAFF.

CDR3 residues: CASSLGTGQAFTDTQYF. CDR3 in DNA: TGTGCCAGCAGCCTCGGGACCGGACAGGCCTTCACAGATACGCAGTATTTT. The chain carries TRBV4-2 and TRBJ2-3, with 7 bases matching TRBD1. Germline lookup yields CDR1 LGHNA and CDR2 YNFKEQ. V was pared by 4 bases and J by 2 bases, with 12 bases of the junction left unmatched. The CDR3 is 17 residues long.

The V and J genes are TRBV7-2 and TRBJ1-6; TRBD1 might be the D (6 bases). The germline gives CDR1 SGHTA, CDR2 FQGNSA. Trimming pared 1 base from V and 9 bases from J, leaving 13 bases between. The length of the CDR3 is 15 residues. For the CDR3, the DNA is TGTGCCAGCAGCTTAGTTTTAGGGGGTGGTTCACCCCTCCACTTT. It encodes CASSLVLGGGSPLHF.

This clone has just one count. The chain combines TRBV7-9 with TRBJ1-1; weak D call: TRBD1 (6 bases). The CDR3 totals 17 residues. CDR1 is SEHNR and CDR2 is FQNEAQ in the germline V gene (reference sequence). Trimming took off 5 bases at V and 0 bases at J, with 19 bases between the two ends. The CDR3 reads CASSRSGGRLMNTEAFF. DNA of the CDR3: TGTGCCAGCAGCCGCTCCGGGGGCCGTCTTATGAACACTGAAGCTTTCTTT.

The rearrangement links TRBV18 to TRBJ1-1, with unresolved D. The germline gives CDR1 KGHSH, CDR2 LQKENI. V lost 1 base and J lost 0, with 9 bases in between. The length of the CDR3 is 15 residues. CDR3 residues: CASSPQDLMNTEAFF. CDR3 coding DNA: TGTGCCAGCTCACCACAAGACTTGATGAACACTGAAGCTTTCTTT.